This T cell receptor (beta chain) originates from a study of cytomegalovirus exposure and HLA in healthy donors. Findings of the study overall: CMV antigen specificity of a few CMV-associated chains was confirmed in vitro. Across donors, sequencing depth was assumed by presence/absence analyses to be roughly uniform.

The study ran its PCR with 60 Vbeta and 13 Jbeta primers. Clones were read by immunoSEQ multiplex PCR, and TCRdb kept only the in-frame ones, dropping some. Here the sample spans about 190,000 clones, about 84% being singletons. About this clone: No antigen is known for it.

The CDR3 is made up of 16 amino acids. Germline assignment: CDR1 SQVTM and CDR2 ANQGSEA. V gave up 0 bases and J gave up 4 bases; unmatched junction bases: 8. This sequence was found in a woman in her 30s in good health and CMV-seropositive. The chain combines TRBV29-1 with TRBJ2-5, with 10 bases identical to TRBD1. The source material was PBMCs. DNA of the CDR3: TGCAGCGTTGAAGAGACAGGGGGCGCGGGGGGAGAGACCCAGTACTTC. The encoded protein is CSVEETGGAGGETQYF.